The 16 T cell receptor beta chains presented below share a single source sample, sequenced in a study of cytomegalovirus exposure and HLA in healthy donors (dated by TCRdb to between 2016 and 2019). The protocol used for the library was the immunoSEQ multiplex PCR assay. A mixture of 60 forward primers for TCR Vbeta segments and 13 reverse primers for TCR Jbeta segments was used in the multiplex PCR. Drawn from immuneACCESS, this table holds only the in-frame rearrangements with V and J called that TCRdb kept. Clones are partly lost; checked studies trace under half to an unresolved V gene and leave the rest unexplained. The sample has about 180,000 clones on record, around 80% of them singletons. The ten largest clonotypes hold 1.4% of the sample. The specimen was PBMCs. Every receptor here comes from a man aged 18 to 30 in good health and CMV-seronegative.

The V call is TRBV6-5, the J call TRBJ1-6; perhaps TRBD1 as D (6 bases). Between the trimmed V and J ends, which lost 7 bases and 6 bases, there was a span of 16 bases. This CDR3 spans 15 amino acids. From germline, CDR1 is MNHEY and CDR2 SVGAGI. CDR3 DNA sequence: TGTGCCAGCACCAAGGGGGTTCCGGGTAATTCACCCCTCCACTTT. Residues: CASTKGVPGNSPLHF.

V usage is TRBV7-9 and J usage is TRBJ2-1, with 9 bases identical to TRBD1. Trimming at V came to 5 bases and at J to 7 bases, leaving 9 bases not matched to a gene. Germline CDR1 and CDR2: SEHNR and FQNEAQ (reference sequence). This CDR3 has 15 amino acids. The CDR3, as DNA: TGTGCCAGCAGCAAAGTTCCGGGACAGGGAAATGAGCAGTTCTTC. Protein sequence: CASSKVPGQGNEQFF. Full variable domain (remainder filled in from reference TRBV7-9 and TRBJ2-1): DTGVSQNPRHKITKRGQNVTFRCDPISEHNRLYWYRQTLGQGPEFLTYFQNEAQLEKSRLLSDRFSAERPKGSFSTLEIQRTEQGDSAMYLCASSKVPGQGNEQFFGPGTRLTVL.

The chain uses TRBV6-6 and TRBJ2-3; D uncertain. The CDR3 runs to 11 residues. Trimming stripped 5 bases from V and 3 bases from J, with 3 bases between. CDR1 and CDR2 from the germline V gene are MNHNY and SVGAGI (reference sequence). This CDR3 reads CASSRTDTQYF. The CDR3 coding sequence is TGTGCCAGCAGTCGGACAGATACGCAGTATTTT.

The chain carries TRBV7-9 and TRBJ1-1; no clear D gene. V shed 0 bases and J shed 5 bases, with 19 bases lying between them. The CDR3 consists of 17 residues. Germline V gene lookup returns CDR1 SEHNR and CDR2 FQNEAQ (reference sequence). In nucleotides, the CDR3 is TGTGCCAGCAGCTTAGCGGCGGGCTATAGCGGGATGACTGAAGCTTTCTTT. As protein: CASSLAAGYSGMTEAFF.

The CDR3 is CASSIALAGGPDTQYF. In nucleotides, the CDR3 is TGTGCCAGCAGCATCGCACTAGCGGGGGGGCCAGATACGCAGTATTTT. The chain couples TRBV13 to TRBJ2-3; 13 bases fit TRBD2. V dropped 5 bases and J dropped 4; count of bases not matched to a gene: 6. From germline, CDR1 is PRHDT and CDR2 FYEKMQ (reference sequence). The CDR3 covers 16 residues. Combining the CDR3 with reference TRBV13 and TRBJ2-3 gives the whole variable domain AAGVIQSPRHLIKEKRETATLKCYPIPRHDTVYWYQQGPGQDPQFLISFYEKMQSDKGSIPDRFSAQQFSDYHSELNMSSLELGDSALYFCASSIALAGGPDTQYFGPGTRLTVL.

The sample holds a few counts of this clone. This chain joins TRBV7-8 and TRBJ2-3, with 8 bases fitting TRBD2. V dropped 5 bases and J dropped 0; count of bases not matched to a gene: 7. This CDR3 region has 16 residues. Germline values: CDR1 SGHVS, CDR2 FQNEAQ. CDR3 region: CASSIRLAFSTDTQYF. The CDR3 DNA follows: TGTGCCAGCAGCATAAGACTAGCGTTTAGCACAGATACGCAGTATTTT. The full variable domain, in which reference TRBV7-8 and TRBJ2-3 provide the parts outside the CDR3, is GAGVSQSPRYKVAKRGQDVALRCDPISGHVSLFWYQQALGQGPEFLTYFQNEAQLDKSGLPSDRFFAERPEGSVSTLKIQRTQQEDSAVYLCASSIRLAFSTDTQYFGPGTRLTVL.

This chain uses TRBV10-3 with TRBJ2-7; 9 bases are a match to TRBD1. V trimming: 5 bases; J trimming: 3 bases; junction bases outside the gene matches: 5. Germline values: CDR1 ENHRY, CDR2 SYGVKD. The CDR3 loop spans 14 amino acids. The CDR3 sequence is CAISQTGGHYEQYF. CDR3 DNA sequence: TGTGCCATCAGTCAGACAGGGGGGCACTACGAGCAGTACTTC.

The V gene is TRBV11-2, the J gene TRBJ1-4; D uncertain. Germline V gives CDR1 SGHAT, CDR2 FQNNGV. This CDR3 is 14 amino acids long. V gave up 2 bases and J gave up 4 bases, with 8 bases separating them. This CDR3 reads CASSLRSDNEKLFF. The CDR3 DNA is TGTGCCAGCAGCTTAAGATCAGATAATGAAAAACTGTTTTTT. Full variable domain (outside the CDR3, taken from reference TRBV11-2 and TRBJ1-4): EAGVAQSPRYKIIEKRQSVAFWCNPISGHATLYWYQQILGQGPKLLIQFQNNGVVDDSQLPKDRFSAERLKGVDSTLKIQPAKLEDSAVYLCASSLRSDNEKLFFGSGTQLSVL.

This clone was recorded once. CDR3 protein: CASSLTGSYEQYF. The CDR3 DNA reads as TGTGCCAGCAGCTTGACAGGTTCCTACGAGCAGTACTTC. This chain connects TRBV5-8 to TRBJ2-7; maybe TRBD1 (5 bases). V gave up 1 base and J gave up 1 base, with 6 bases separating them. Germline V lookup: CDR1 SGHTS, CDR2 YDEGEE. CDR3 size: 13 residues.

The V call is TRBV18, the J call TRBJ2-1; maybe TRBD1 (5 bases). The germline CDR1 and CDR2 sequences are KGHSH and LQKENI. The CDR3 extends over 16 amino acids. V was clipped by 5 bases and J by 0 bases, with 14 bases between them. The CDR3 sequence is CASSLGADSSYNEQFF. CDR3 in DNA: TGTGCCAGCTCATTAGGGGCAGATAGCTCCTACAATGAGCAGTTCTTC. The complete variable domain, with remaining parts taken from reference TRBV18 and TRBJ2-1, reads NAGVMQNPRHLVRRRGQEARLRCSPMKGHSHVYWYRQLPEEGLKFMVYLQKENIIDESGMPKERFSAEFPKEGPSILRIQQVVRGDSAAYFCASSLGADSSYNEQFFGPGTRLTVL.

This clone was seen a few times. The chain is built from TRBV5-8 and TRBJ2-3; D possibly corresponds to TRBD1 (5 bases). V lost 1 base, J lost 4 bases, and 13 bases lay in between. Germline-derived CDR1 and CDR2 are SGHTS and YDEGEE. The CDR3 is 15 residues long. The CDR3 reads CASSLSPRVADTQYF. The DNA for the CDR3 is TGTGCCAGCAGCTTGAGTCCCAGGGTGGCAGATACGCAGTATTTT.

The V gene is TRBV30, the J gene TRBJ1-5; 8 bases agree with TRBD1. J gave up 1 base and V 0 bases, and 5 bases lay outside the gene matches. CDR3 length: 16 amino acids. Germline assignment: CDR1 GTSNPN and CDR2 SVGIG (reference sequence). The CDR3 bases are TGTGCCTGGAGTGTATCCTGGGACAGGAGCAATCAGCCCCAGCATTTT. This encodes CAWSVSWDRSNQPQHF.

As regards this clone: Different DNA sequences within this sample yield the same CDR3. The V gene is TRBV30, the J gene TRBJ1-1, with a weak D call TRBD1 (6 bases). This CDR3 is 13 amino acids long. V gave up 0 bases and J gave up 11 bases, with 16 bases separating them. CDR1 GTSNPN and CDR2 SVGIG come from the germline V gene (reference sequence). The CDR3 here is CAWSVGQSNEAFF. The CDR3 DNA reads TGTGCCTGGAGTGTAGGACAGAGTAATGAGGCTTTCTTT.

This rearrangement joins TRBV7-9 to TRBJ2-7; TRBD2 matches 10 bases. V was pared by 1 base and J by 4 bases, with 4 bases of the junction left unmatched. In germline, CDR1 is SEHNR, CDR2 FQNEAQ (reference sequence). There are 15 residues in the CDR3. CDR3 DNA sequence: TGTGCCAGCAGCTTAGAAGCGGGGGGGCCTTACGAGCAGTACTTC. Its translation is CASSLEAGGPYEQYF.

In this sample, this clone turned up once. The chain's CDR3 is CAIRVGQGHEQYF. The CDR3 DNA reads TGTGCCATCAGGGTAGGACAGGGACACGAGCAGTACTTC. The rearrangement uses TRBV10-3 and TRBJ2-7; 8 bases line up with TRBD1. Germline V lookup: CDR1 ENHRY, CDR2 SYGVKD. The CDR3 runs 13 residues. The V and J ends lost 6 bases and 5 bases, in that order; junction bases with no gene match: 6.

Notes on this clone: Other DNA variants within this sample encode the same CDR3. The chain carries TRBV5-4 and TRBJ1-2; 8 bases are a match to TRBD1. The germline gives CDR1 SGHNT, CDR2 YYREEE (reference sequence). Trimming took 0 bases from V and 5 from J; bases not matched to a gene: 0. This CDR3 region has 13 residues. The DNA for the CDR3 is TGTGCCAGCAGCTTGGACAGGGGGTATGGCTACACCTTC. It is translated as CASSLDRGYGYTF.